Each of the 30 T cell receptor beta chains below was sequenced from the same sample in a study of breast tumors, draining lymph nodes, adjacent tissues (TCRdb year 2016). The method was multiplex PCR. The sequencing machine was an Illumina HiSeq 2000. TCRdb trimmed public reads at Q25 via fastp, called clones via MiXCR and kept in-frame beta chains. Each record represents a unique CDR3 protein, reported with the most common genes and DNA among its rows. This sample has about 220,000 distinct CDR3 sequences in its table, and around 34% of those were observed once. Approximately 3.7% of the sample goes to the ten largest clones. Lymph node samples came from the axillary draining lymph nodes of breast cancer patients. The sample consisted of axillary lymph node tissue. Receptor source: a female donor with breast cancer. Some clones in this sample may be carry-over from other donors' samples.

This clonotype was detected a few times. The CDR3 bases are TGTGCCACCAGTGCTGAGACAGGGGGCAGCTCCTACGAGCAGTACTTC. It codes for CATSAETGGSSYEQYF. The rearrangement joins TRBV24-1 to TRBJ2-7, with TRBD1 identical over 10 bases. The CDR3 covers 16 residues. Germline lookup yields CDR1 KGHDR and CDR2 SFDVKD. Unmatched junction bases numbered 6, after V lost 5 bases and J lost 0 bases.

This clonotype came up many times. The gene calls are TRBV5-1 and TRBJ2-2; D is possibly TRBD2 (6 bases). Per the germline V gene, CDR1 is SGHRS and CDR2 is YFSETQ. The V end was cut by 3 bases, the J end by 4 bases, with 13 bases between. The CDR3 has 15 residues. Here the CDR3 reads CASSYRLVSTGELFF. Written as DNA, the CDR3 is TGCGCCAGCAGCTACCGACTAGTTAGCACCGGGGAGCTGTTTTTT.

The J gene is TRBJ2-4, the V gene TRBV20-1; a weak D match, TRBD2 (5 bases). This CDR3 region has 13 residues. Germline CDR1 reads DFQATT; CDR2 reads SNEGSKA (reference sequence). The V end was cut by 3 bases, the J end by 7 bases, with 13 bases between. The CDR3 sequence: CSASTGVGNIQYF. For the CDR3, the DNA is TGCAGTGCTAGTACCGGGGTGGGGAACATTCAGTACTTC.

Ten or more counts support this clonotype. The chain combines TRBV24-1 with TRBJ2-5; 8 bases are shared with TRBD1. The length of the CDR3 is 17 residues. Germline CDR1 KGHDR, CDR2 SFDVKD. J gave up 2 bases and V 4 bases, and 11 bases lay outside the gene matches. In nucleotides, the CDR3 is TGTGCCACCAGTGACCCCTCAGGGGGCTCAGGGCAAGAGACCCAGTACTTC. Translating gives CATSDPSGGSGQETQYF.

This clonotype was picked up many times. The rearrangement uses TRBV20-1 and TRBJ2-7; D unresolved. Per the germline V gene, CDR1 is DFQATT and CDR2 is SNEGSKA (reference sequence). V gave up 5 bases and J gave up 6 bases, with 11 bases separating them. The CDR3 is 11 amino acids. The CDR3 sequence is CSASGLAEQYF. In DNA, the CDR3 is TGCAGTGCTTCTGGTTTGGCCGAGCAGTACTTC.

This clonotype has at least ten counts. CDR3 nucleotides: TGTGCCAAGGGGACAGGGGGCACAGATACGCAGTATTTT. This codes for CAKGTGGTDTQYF. The V and J genes are TRBV7-2 and TRBJ2-3; 10 bases align to TRBD1. V shed 10 bases and J 1 base; nucleotides not matched to a gene: 2. The CDR3 consists of 13 residues. The germline gives CDR1 SGHTA, CDR2 FQGNSA.

This clonotype has at least ten counts. V usage is TRBV5-1 and J usage is TRBJ2-7, with 7 bases that match TRBD1. J was trimmed by 1 base and V by 7 bases; bases with no gene match: 5. This CDR3 has 13 residues. Per the germline V gene, CDR1 is SGHRS and CDR2 is YFSETQ. CDR3 in amino acids: CASDRVSSYEQYF. CDR3 sequence (DNA): TGCGCCAGCGACAGGGTGAGTTCCTACGAGCAGTACTTC.

This clonotype was seen more than once but under ten times. The rearrangement uses TRBV19 and TRBJ1-1, with TRBD1 identical over 12 bases. Germline trimming cut 5 bases from V and 5 bases from J; bases unmatched to any gene: 9. Germline V CDR1 and CDR2: LNHDA, SQIVND (reference sequence). This CDR3 is built from 16 residues. The CDR3 sequence: CASSPGTGGGKTEAFF. CDR3 DNA: TGTGCCAGTAGTCCGGGGACAGGGGGCGGTAAAACTGAAGCTTTCTTT.

This clonotype came up many times. V usage is TRBV11-2 and J usage is TRBJ2-7, with D unclear. The germline gives CDR1 SGHAT, CDR2 FQNNGV. V lost 1 base and J lost 2, with 9 bases in between. This CDR3 comprises 14 residues. The CDR3 nucleotides are TGTGCCAGCAGCTTAGGCGACGGACCCTACGAGCAGTACTTC. The encoded protein is CASSLGDGPYEQYF.

In regard to this clonotype: This sequence may be a read error, since a much larger clone differs from it by one base. CDR3 in DNA: TGTGCCAGCAGCCCAAGGACAGGACTTAGTTCACCCCCCCACTTT. Amino acids: CASSPRTGLSSPPHF. The chain carries TRBV9 and TRBJ1-6; 7 bases align to TRBD1. CDR3 length equals 15 residues. Looked up from germline, CDR1 is SGDLS and CDR2 is YYNGEE.

This clonotype has just a few counts. A much larger clone lies one base from this, so it may be a read error. This chain connects TRBV20-1 to TRBJ2-1; perhaps TRBD1 as D (5 bases). From germline, CDR1 is DFQATT and CDR2 SNEGSKA (reference sequence). The CDR3 spans 11 residues. The CDR3: CSVSRGNEQSF. The DNA for the CDR3 is TGCAGTGTGTCAAGGGGCAATGAGCAGTCCTTC.

The J gene is TRBJ2-7, the V gene TRBV15; 9 bases are a match to TRBD1. CDR3 length equals 14 residues. The V segment lost 4 bases and the J segment 4 bases; nucleotides outside the gene matches: 5. From germline, CDR1 is LNHNV and CDR2 YYDKDF (reference sequence). CDR3 residues: CATSTGTGRYEQYF. CDR3 nucleotide sequence: TGTGCCACCAGCACTGGGACAGGGAGGTACGAGCAGTACTTC.

This sequence joins TRBV19 and TRBJ2-1, with 10 bases lining up with TRBD2. CDR1 is LNHDA and CDR2 is SQIVND in the germline V gene (reference sequence). This CDR3 has 16 residues. V shed 8 bases and J 7 bases; nucleotides not matched to a gene: 14. The CDR3: CASGSSGRPRGNEQFF. The CDR3 DNA sequence: TGTGCCAGTGGTAGTAGCGGGAGGCCCCGGGGAAATGAGCAGTTCTTC.

This clonotype is categorized as medium-sized (0.01 to 0.1%). J is TRBJ1-6 and V is TRBV20-1; TRBD1 aligns across 9 bases. Trimming at V came to 3 bases and at J to 7 bases, leaving 7 bases not matched to a gene. The germline V gene encodes CDR1 DFQATT and CDR2 SNEGSKA (reference sequence). The CDR3 totals 15 residues. The CDR3 protein is CSASQPGQGNSPLHF. CDR3 bases: TGCAGTGCTAGTCAACCGGGACAGGGAAATTCACCCCTCCACTTT.

This clonotype was seen at least ten times. The V and J genes are TRBV9 and TRBJ2-7, with TRBD2 identical over 9 bases. The junction had 8 bases not matched to a gene; V was cut back by 0 bases and J by 7 bases. Germline CDR1 SGDLS, CDR2 YYNGEE. This CDR3 contains 15 residues. In DNA, the CDR3 is TGTGCCAGCAGCGTAGGAGTAGCGGGAGTGCAAGAGCAGTACTTC. This encodes CASSVGVAGVQEQYF.

This clonotype was observed many times. This chain uses TRBV5-1 with TRBJ2-7; TRBD1 matches at 9 bases. The CDR3 is made up of 13 amino acids. Germline assignment: CDR1 SGHRS and CDR2 YFSETQ. V lost 4 bases, J lost 6 bases, and 5 bases stayed unmatched. The CDR3 protein is CASSKGQGGEQYF. CDR3 DNA sequence: TGCGCCAGCAGCAAGGGACAGGGAGGCGAGCAGTACTTC.

This clonotype was counted only a few times. The chain joins TRBV2 to TRBJ1-5; D is ambiguous. Germline CDR1 and CDR2: SNHLY and FYNNEI. CDR3 length equals 15 residues. With 4 bases removed from V and 0 bases from J, the gap between germline ends came to 10 bases. The DNA for the CDR3 is TGTGCCAGCAGTGCTGACGGTTATAGCAATCAGCCCCAGCATTTT. It is translated as CASSADGYSNQPQHF.

This clonotype came up a few times. V is TRBV3-1 and J is TRBJ2-1; 8 bases are shared with TRBD1. This CDR3 is 16 amino acids long. Germline assignment: CDR1 LGHDT and CDR2 YNNKEL (reference sequence). Trimming removed 1 base from V and 5 bases from J; junction bases left unmatched: 7. CDR3 amino acids: CASSQGLRDRNNEQFF. The CDR3, as DNA: TGTGCCAGCAGCCAAGGTCTCCGGGACAGGAACAATGAGCAGTTCTTC.

This clonotype was detected ten times or more. This chain connects TRBV7-8 to TRBJ2-7; 7 bases match TRBD1. The CDR3 contains 14 residues. Germline CDR1 reads SGHVS; CDR2 reads FQNEAQ. Trimming cost V 2 bases and J 6 bases; bases outside gene matches: 7. The CDR3 loop reads CASSLWQGVGEQYF. In DNA, the CDR3 is TGTGCCAGCAGCTTATGGCAGGGGGTGGGCGAGCAGTACTTC.

This clonotype has at least ten counts. The chain couples TRBV7-8 to TRBJ2-5; 9 bases are shared with TRBD1. This CDR3 is 15 amino acids long. The germline V gene has CDR1 SGHVS and CDR2 FQNEAQ. Unmatched junction bases numbered 3, after V lost 0 bases and J lost 4 bases. Written as DNA, the CDR3 is TGTGCCAGCAGCTTAGCACAGGGGGCTCGAGAGACCCAGTACTTC. Amino acid sequence: CASSLAQGARETQYF.

This clonotype was seen at least ten times. This rearrangement joins TRBV20-1 to TRBJ2-7; the D is unclear. This CDR3 has 13 amino acids. Germline CDR1 reads DFQATT; CDR2 reads SNEGSKA (reference sequence). Trimming stripped 2 bases from V and 1 base from J, with 9 bases between. This CDR3 reads CSARIAASYEQYF. CDR3 in DNA: TGCAGTGCTAGAATCGCTGCTTCCTACGAGCAGTACTTC.

Many counts were recorded for this clonotype. The CDR3 DNA reads TGTGCCAGCAGCGACGTTGGGTCTGGAAACACCATATATTTT. It yields the protein CASSDVGSGNTIYF. The chain joins TRBV9 to TRBJ1-3; no clear D. Germline CDR1 is SGDLS and CDR2 is YYNGEE. The CDR3 runs to 14 residues. V lost 3 bases and J lost 1, with 8 bases in between.

This clonotype was seen ten or more times. The CDR3 reads CSARGGQLQETQYF. In nucleotides, the CDR3 is TGCAGTGCTAGGGGGGGACAGCTCCAAGAGACCCAGTACTTC. The chain recombines TRBV20-1 with TRBJ2-5; D is possibly TRBD1 (7 bases). This CDR3 comprises 14 residues. Per germline, CDR1 DFQATT and CDR2 SNEGSKA (reference sequence). The germline V and J ends were trimmed by 3 bases and 1 base, with 12 bases remaining between them.

The CDR3 is CSATYQSVDTQYF. In nucleotides, the CDR3 is TGCAGTGCTACATACCAATCCGTGGATACGCAGTATTTT. The chain has TRBV20-1 and TRBJ2-3, with D unclear. The V end was cut by 4 bases, the J end by 6 bases, with 14 bases between. The CDR3 is made up of 13 amino acids. Germline V lookup: CDR1 DFQATT, CDR2 SNEGSKA (reference sequence).

The chain couples TRBV24-1 to TRBJ1-1, with 8 bases that match TRBD1. This CDR3 comprises 17 residues. Germline V lookup: CDR1 KGHDR, CDR2 SFDVKD. V was pared by 3 bases and J by 1 base, with 9 bases of the junction left unmatched. The CDR3 loop is CATSDMWGTGQNTEAFF. The CDR3 region has the DNA TGTGCCACCAGTGATATGTGGGGGACAGGCCAGAACACTGAAGCTTTCTTT.

This clonotype was picked up many times. The chain recombines TRBV6-2 or TRBV6-3 with TRBJ1-5; the match to TRBD1 covers 7 bases. Germline CDR1 and CDR2: MNHEY and SVGEGT. V was clipped by 8 bases and J by 4 bases; unmatched bases: 8. The CDR3 is 14 residues long. CDR3 sequence: CASATQGFNQPQHF. CDR3 sequence (DNA): TGTGCCAGCGCAACACAGGGGTTTAATCAGCCCCAGCATTTT.

The V and J genes are TRBV29-1 and TRBJ2-2; possibly TRBD2 for D (6 bases). Germline CDR1 reads SQVTM; CDR2 reads ANQGSEA. CDR3 length: 14 amino acids. The germline V and J ends were trimmed by 3 bases and 0 bases, with 8 bases remaining between them. The CDR3 here is CSVDGGPNTGELFF. Here the CDR3 DNA reads TGCAGCGTTGACGGAGGGCCGAACACCGGGGAGCTGTTTTTT.

This clonotype was detected only a few times. The final CDR3 position lacks the conserved phenylalanine or tryptophan, pointing to a likely read error. V gene TRBV6-5 combines with J gene TRBJ1-5, with a weak D call TRBD1 (6 bases). The CDR3 extends over 16 amino acids. Germline CDR1 and CDR2: MNHEY and SVGAGI. V lost 4 bases and J lost 1, with 14 bases in between. The CDR3 here is CASSSTGGGSNQPQHS. The DNA of the CDR3 is TGTGCCAGCAGTTCGACAGGTGGGGGGAGCAATCAGCCCCAGCATTCT.

This clonotype has more than one count but fewer than ten. The chain uses TRBV27 and TRBJ2-5, with D hard to call. CDR1 and CDR2 (germline): MNHEY, SMNVEV (reference sequence). There are 13 residues in the CDR3. V lost 6 bases and J lost 1, with 9 bases in between. The DNA for the CDR3 is TGTGCCAGCAGCCCAAGGATCCAAGAGACCCAGTACTTC. Its protein is CASSPRIQETQYF.

This clonotype was seen at least ten times. This rearrangement joins TRBV19 to TRBJ2-1; 10 bases fit TRBD1. CDR1 and CDR2 from the germline V gene are LNHDA and SQIVND (reference sequence). Unmatched junction bases numbered 2, after V lost 1 base and J lost 5 bases. The CDR3 is made up of 15 amino acids. CDR3 sequence reads: CASSIGTGGNNEQFF. In nucleotides, the CDR3 is TGTGCCAGTAGTATAGGGACAGGGGGAAACAATGAGCAGTTCTTC.